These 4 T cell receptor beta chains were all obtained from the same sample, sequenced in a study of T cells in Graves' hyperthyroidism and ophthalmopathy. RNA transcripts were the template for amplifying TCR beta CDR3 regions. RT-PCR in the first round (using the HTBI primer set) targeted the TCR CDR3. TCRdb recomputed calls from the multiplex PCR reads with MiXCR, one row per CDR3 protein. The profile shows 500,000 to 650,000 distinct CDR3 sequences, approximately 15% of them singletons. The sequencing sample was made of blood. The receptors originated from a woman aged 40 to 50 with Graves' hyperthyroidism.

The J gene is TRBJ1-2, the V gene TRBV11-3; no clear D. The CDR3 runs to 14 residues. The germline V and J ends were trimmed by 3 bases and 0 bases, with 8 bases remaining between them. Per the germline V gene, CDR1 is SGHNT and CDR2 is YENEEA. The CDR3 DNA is TGTGCCAGCAGCTTGGGCAGATCTAACTATGGCTACACCTTC. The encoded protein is CASSLGRSNYGYTF.

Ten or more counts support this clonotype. The CDR3 DNA is TGTGCCAGCAGCTTCCAGGCAGACTACAATGAGCAGTTCTTC. This codes for CASSFQADYNEQFF. The rearrangement uses TRBV11-3 and TRBJ2-1; D unclear. V was cut by 3 bases and J by 3 bases, with 9 bases left in between. Per germline, CDR1 SGHNT and CDR2 YENEEA. CDR3 length equals 14 residues.

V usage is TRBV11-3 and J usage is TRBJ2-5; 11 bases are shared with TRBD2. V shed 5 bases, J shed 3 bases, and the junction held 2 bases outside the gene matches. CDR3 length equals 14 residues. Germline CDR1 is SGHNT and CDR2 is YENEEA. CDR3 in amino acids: CASSATSGEETQYF. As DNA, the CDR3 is TGTGCCAGCAGCGCGACTAGCGGGGAAGAGACCCAGTACTTC.

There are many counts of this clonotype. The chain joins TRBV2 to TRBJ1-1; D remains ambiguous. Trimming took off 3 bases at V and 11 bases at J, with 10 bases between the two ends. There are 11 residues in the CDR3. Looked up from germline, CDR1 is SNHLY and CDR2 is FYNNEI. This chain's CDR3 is CASSEEPLAFF. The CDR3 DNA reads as TGTGCCAGCAGTGAGGAACCCTTGGCTTTCTTT.